These 18 T cell receptor beta chains came from one sample sequenced in a study of cytomegalovirus exposure and HLA in healthy donors. Researchers ran the PCR with 60 Vbeta and 13 Jbeta primers. Some clones are missing from TCRdb's copy, which holds only in-frame ones; the method was immunoSEQ multiplex PCR. The sample has more than 200,000 clones, under 70% seen once. Source material: PBMCs. These TCRs come from a middle-aged man in good health and CMV-seropositive.

This clone showed up just a few times. The V call is TRBV27, the J call TRBJ2-2, with 11 bases matching TRBD2. This CDR3 contains 18 residues. After removal of 5 bases from V and 2 bases from J, the junction contained 10 bases not matched to a gene. Germline assignment: CDR1 MNHEY and CDR2 SMNVEV (reference sequence). CDR3 amino acids: CASSPTLAGARNTGELFF. For the CDR3, the DNA is TGTGCCAGCAGTCCCACACTAGCGGGGGCTAGAAACACCGGGGAGCTGTTTTTT.

The rearrangement links TRBV20-1 to TRBJ1-2; no definite D call. The CDR3 extends over 11 amino acids. Trimming took 6 bases from V and 2 from J, leaving 7 bases between them. Per the germline V gene, CDR1 is DFQATT and CDR2 is SNEGSKA (reference sequence). CDR3 protein: CSALYNYGYTF. CDR3 bases: TGCAGTGCACTCTACAACTATGGCTACACCTTC.

V usage is TRBV28 and J usage is TRBJ1-3; D is possibly TRBD1 (5 bases). Germline lookup yields CDR1 MDHEN and CDR2 SYDVKM. CDR3 length: 19 amino acids. V was clipped by 1 base and J by 2 bases, with 21 bases between them. CDR3 bases: TGTGCCAGCAGTTTATTACCGGGAGGGGTAATCCTCGCTGGAAACACCATATATTTT. This translates into CASSLLPGGVILAGNTIYF.

This chain links TRBV6-5 with TRBJ1-2; D call uncertain. There are 16 residues in the CDR3. Trimming stripped 2 bases from V and 7 bases from J, with 20 bases between. Germline CDR1 is MNHEY and CDR2 is SVGAGI. CDR3 bases: TGTGCCAGCAGTTACAGAGGGAGCGGGGATCCAAGTGGCTACACCTTC. This translates into CASSYRGSGDPSGYTF.

The rearrangement joins TRBV7-8 to TRBJ2-3; 7 bases line up with TRBD1. The length of the CDR3 is 16 residues. The germline V gene has CDR1 SGHVS and CDR2 FQNEAQ. J gave up 5 bases and V 5 bases, and 13 bases lay outside the gene matches. This chain's CDR3 is CASSGEGGGYGDTQYF. In DNA, the CDR3 is TGTGCCAGCAGCGGTGAAGGGGGCGGGTATGGAGATACGCAGTATTTT.

This clone turned up a few times. V and J are TRBV18 and TRBJ1-2; 9 bases map to TRBD1. V dropped 6 bases and J dropped 8; count of bases not matched to a gene: 16. CDR1 is KGHSH and CDR2 is LQKENI in the germline V gene. CDR3 length equals 16 residues. CDR3 in amino acids: CASSLLVGQGSSGYTF. The CDR3 nucleotides are TGTGCCAGCTCTCTTCTCGTGGGACAGGGATCAAGCGGCTACACCTTC.

Only a few counts were recorded for this clone. The chain is built from TRBV9 and TRBJ2-3; 14 bases match TRBD2. The CDR3 consists of 17 residues. Per germline, CDR1 SGDLS and CDR2 YYNGEE. J lost 2 bases, V lost 4 bases, and 6 bases had no gene match. The DNA for the CDR3 is TGTGCCAGCAGCCCCGGGACTAGCGGGAGACTCACAGATACGCAGTATTTT. Translated, it gives CASSPGTSGRLTDTQYF.

The chain is built from TRBV19 and TRBJ1-1; 8 bases match TRBD1. Trimming removed 4 bases from V and 4 bases from J; junction bases left unmatched: 2. The germline V gene encodes CDR1 LNHDA and CDR2 SQIVND (reference sequence). CDR3 size: 13 residues. The CDR3 region has the DNA TGTGCCAGTAGTACGACAGGGGTCACTGAAGCTTTCTTT. It encodes CASSTTGVTEAFF.

This clone was recorded a few times. This chain connects TRBV10-3 to TRBJ2-7; 10 bases match TRBD1. CDR1 and CDR2 from the germline V gene are ENHRY and SYGVKD. Trimming cost V 3 bases and J 2 bases; bases outside gene matches: 1. The CDR3 is 14 residues long. The CDR3 loop reads CAISEGTGAYEQYF. CDR3 nucleotides: TGTGCCATCAGTGAAGGGACAGGGGCCTACGAGCAGTACTTC.

This chain joins TRBV2 and TRBJ1-6, with TRBD1 identical over 8 bases. The V gene end was trimmed by 6 bases and the J gene end by 5 bases; junction bases not matched to a gene: 9. The CDR3 runs to 16 residues. Germline V gives CDR1 SNHLY, CDR2 FYNNEI. CDR3 coding DNA: TGTGCCAGCAGAGAAAGGCCGGGACAGGATAATTCACCCCTCCACTTT. Its protein is CASRERPGQDNSPLHF.

The chain uses TRBV28 and TRBJ1-5; 9 bases are shared with TRBD1. The germline V gene has CDR1 MDHEN and CDR2 SYDVKM. V lost 5 bases and J lost 2; bases outside the gene matches: 4. CDR3 length: 15 amino acids. CDR3 residues: CASSTRTGGNQPQHF. CDR3 DNA sequence: TGTGCCAGCAGTACTCGGACAGGGGGCAATCAGCCCCAGCATTTT. The full variable domain, with the rest looked up from reference TRBV28 and TRBJ1-5, is DVKVTQSSRYLVKRTGEKVFLECVQDMDHENMFWYRQDPGLGLRLIYFSYDVKMKEKGDIPEGYSVSREKKERFSLILESASTNQTSMYLCASSTRTGGNQPQHFGDGTRLSIL.

The chain carries TRBV19 and TRBJ1-5, with D unclear. Trimming took off 6 bases at V and 2 bases at J, with 20 bases between the two ends. The CDR3 is 17 amino acids. CDR1 is LNHDA, CDR2 SQIVND, per germline (reference sequence). The CDR3 DNA reads TGTGCCAGTAGACTCTTCAAACCGGGGTCGGGCAATCAGCCCCAGCATTTT. It is translated as CASRLFKPGSGNQPQHF.

CDR3 sequence: CASSQPGAGELFF. The CDR3 bases are TGCGCCAGCAGCCAACCGGGGGCCGGGGAGCTGTTTTTT. The V and J genes are TRBV4-1 and TRBJ2-2, with a weak D call TRBD2 (6 bases). The germline V gene has CDR1 MGHRA and CDR2 YSYEKL. The CDR3 is 13 amino acids. Trimming removed 2 bases at V and 6 bases at J, with 7 bases between.

DNA for the CDR3: TGTGCCAGCAGCCAGCCACCGAGGGGGACGGGGCACTATGGCTACACCTTC. The encoded protein is CASSQPPRGTGHYGYTF. The chain employs TRBV7-8 and TRBJ1-2, with a possible D match to TRBD1 (6 bases). The V gene's germline CDR1 is SGHVS and CDR2 FQNEAQ. Trimming took 5 bases from V and 3 from J, leaving 22 bases between them. The CDR3 covers 17 residues.

V is TRBV6-5 and J is TRBJ2-3, with TRBD2 identical over 7 bases. The CDR3 contains 15 residues. V trimming: 10 bases; J trimming: 2 bases; junction bases outside the gene matches: 12. CDR1 and CDR2 from the germline V gene are MNHEY and SVGAGI. The CDR3 protein is CATRFKRGPTDTQYF. CDR3 DNA: TGTGCCACACGTTTTAAGCGGGGACCCACAGATACGCAGTATTTT.

The rearrangement links TRBV19 to TRBJ1-5; 7 nucleotides align to TRBD1. CDR1 and CDR2 from the germline V gene are LNHDA and SQIVND (reference sequence). CDR3 length: 15 amino acids. Trimming took 6 bases from V and 7 from J; bases not matched to a gene: 12. The CDR3 DNA sequence: TGTGCCAGTAGCCTACCGCGACAGGGCGACCAGCCCCAGCATTTT. Residues: CASSLPRQGDQPQHF.

The chain uses TRBV7-8 and TRBJ1-4; D perhaps matches TRBD1 (6 bases). Trimming removed 1 base at V and 10 bases at J, with 16 bases between. Looked up from germline, CDR1 is SGHVS and CDR2 is FQNEAQ. The CDR3 is 15 amino acids. The CDR3 DNA sequence: TGTGCCAGCAGCTTAGAAGGACAGTCCACAGGAAAACTGTTTTTT. As protein: CASSLEGQSTGKLFF.

V and J are TRBV10-3 and TRBJ2-7; 9 bases fit TRBD2. This CDR3 has 14 amino acids. V was clipped by 4 bases and J by 3 bases; unmatched bases: 4. The germline CDR1 and CDR2 sequences are ENHRY and SYGVKD. In nucleotides, the CDR3 is TGTGCCATCAGTGCGTATAGCGGGGGCTACGAGCAGTACTTC. It codes for CAISAYSGGYEQYF.